The 6 T cell receptor beta chains reported below all come from one sample, sequenced in a study of early T cells in non-severe SARS-CoV-2 infection. Each CDR3 protein gets one entry after TCRdb re-called the 5' RACE reads with MiXCR. This sample has tens of thousands of distinct CDR3 sequences, with 4% to 5% found just once. The material sequenced was whole blood. All receptors derive from an adult who was a healthcare worker with PCR-confirmed SARS-CoV-2 infection or an uninfected control (not recorded which).

This clonotype was recorded at least ten times. The J gene is TRBJ1-1, the V gene TRBV12-3 or TRBV12-4; tentatively, D is TRBD1 (5 bases). V was clipped by 4 bases and J by 2 bases, with 5 bases between them. The CDR3 covers 12 residues. The CDR3 nucleotides are TGTGCCAGCAGTTGGACAAACACTGAAGCTTTCTTT. Encoded protein: CASSWTNTEAFF.

This clonotype was detected ten times or more. The chain employs TRBV7-2 and TRBJ2-5; tentatively, D is TRBD1 or TRBD2 (6 bases each). CDR1 and CDR2 from the germline V gene are SGHTA and FQGNSA. With 3 bases removed from V and 5 bases from J, the gap between germline ends came to 10 bases. The CDR3 contains 13 residues. CDR3 coding DNA: TGTGCCAGCAGCTTCGGGGGCGGGGAGACCCAGTACTTC. Translated, it gives CASSFGGGETQYF.

This clonotype was found many times. The chain couples TRBV12-3 or TRBV12-4 to TRBJ2-7; TRBD1 or TRBD2 may be the D gene (5 bases each). Trimming removed 2 bases from V and 6 bases from J, with 11 bases in between. The length of the CDR3 is 13 residues. In DNA form, the CDR3 reads TGTGCCAGCAGTTTATCTTCGAGGGGCGAGCAGTACTTC. The encoded protein is CASSLSSRGEQYF.

This clonotype was detected many times. This chain links TRBV28 with TRBJ2-2, with TRBD1 identical over 8 bases. The germline gives CDR1 MDHEN, CDR2 SYDVKM. V gave up 6 bases and J gave up 4 bases; unmatched junction bases: 7. CDR3 length equals 15 residues. CDR3 in amino acids: CASRQTGAGTGELFF. CDR3 sequence (DNA): TGTGCCAGCAGGCAGACAGGGGCGGGCACCGGGGAGCTGTTTTTT.

This clonotype was seen many times. V gene TRBV20-1 combines with J gene TRBJ2-1, with TRBD2 matching over 11 bases. Germline-derived CDR1 and CDR2 are DFQATT and SNEGSKA (reference sequence). Losses at the gene ends were 6 bases for V and 5 bases for J; bases not matched to a gene: 12. The CDR3 totals 16 residues. This CDR3 is CSAASRLAGRHNEQFF. The DNA of the CDR3 is TGCAGTGCCGCATCTAGACTAGCGGGGAGACACAATGAGCAGTTCTTC.

This clonotype has a count of ten or more. This sequence joins TRBV9 and TRBJ2-3; 7 bases match TRBD1. CDR3 length: 19 residues. The trim removed 0 bases at V and 5 bases at J, leaving 18 bases unmatched. The germline V gene encodes CDR1 SGDLS and CDR2 YYNGEE. CDR3 DNA: TGTGCCAGCAGCGTAGAGCCCAGGCGACCGGGACAGCGCGAAGATACGCAGTATTTT. Its protein product is CASSVEPRRPGQREDTQYF.